This T cell receptor (beta chain) was sequenced during a study of blood T cells in healthy people across ages. Combining a sample-barcoded 5' primer with a J-beta primer mix, a second PCR ran for roughly 7 to 12 cycles. TCRdb ran MiXCR on the 5' RACE reads and lists one entry per CDR3 protein. The sample consists of hundreds of thousands of distinct CDR3 sequences, 44% of them appearing once. This clonotype was observed a handful of times. The CDR3 is made up of 15 amino acids. Trimming took 2 bases from V and 0 from J, leaving 5 bases between them. Looked up from germline, CDR1 is MGHRA and CDR2 is YSYEKL.

This clonotype originated in a man aged 55 to 70 in good health. The V call is TRBV4-1, the J call TRBJ1-6; D not resolved. Sequences were obtained from blood. For the CDR3, the DNA is TGCGCCAGCAGCCAACAGAACTCCTATAATTCACCCCTCCACTTT. It yields the protein CASSQQNSYNSPLHF.